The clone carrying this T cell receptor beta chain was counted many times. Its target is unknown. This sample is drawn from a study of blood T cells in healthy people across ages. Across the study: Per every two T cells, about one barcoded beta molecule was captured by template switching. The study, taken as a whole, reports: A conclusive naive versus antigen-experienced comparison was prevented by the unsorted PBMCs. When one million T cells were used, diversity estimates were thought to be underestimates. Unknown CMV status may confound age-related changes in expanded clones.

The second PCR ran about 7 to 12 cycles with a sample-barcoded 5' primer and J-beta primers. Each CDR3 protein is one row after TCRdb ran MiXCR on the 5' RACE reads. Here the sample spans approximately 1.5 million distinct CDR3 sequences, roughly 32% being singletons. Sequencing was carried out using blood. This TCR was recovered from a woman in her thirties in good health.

CDR3 bases: TGCAGCGTTGAAGGCAGGAGCTCCTACAATGAGCAGTTCTTC. Translation gives CSVEGRSSYNEQFF. The rearrangement links TRBV29-1 to TRBJ2-1; no definite D call. Germline V gives CDR1 SQVTM, CDR2 ANQGSEA. V was cut by 1 base and J by 0 bases, with 7 bases left in between. This CDR3 is 14 amino acids long.